Sequencing of this TCR beta chain was carried out in a study of blood T cells in healthy people across ages. Study-wide points: Older age coincided with a roughly linear decline in TCR beta diversity per million T cells.

Together with a sample-barcoded 5' primer, a J-beta primer mix was included in a second PCR lasting roughly 6 to 12 cycles. CDR3-containing paired-end reads numbering at least 2.5 million came from each sample. Each CDR3 protein is one row after TCRdb ran MiXCR on the 5' RACE reads. The data show some 1.7 million distinct CDR3 sequences, 28% seen once. Germline lookup yields CDR1 SQVTM and CDR2 ANQGSEA. The CDR3 contains 16 residues. The V end lost 4 bases, the J end lost 3 bases, and 19 bases lay between the germline ends. For this clonotype: The antigen is not known. Possible read error: a much larger clone is one base away.

The sample consisted of blood. The rearrangement uses TRBV29-1 and TRBJ2-1, with D perhaps assigned TRBD1 or TRBD2 (6 bases each). The receptor's source is a woman between 25 and 40 years old in good health. The CDR3: CSVGSPLGGSYNEQFF. CDR3 coding DNA: TGCAGCGTTGGATCCCCCTTAGGGGGGAGCTACAATGAGCAGTTCTTC.